The 3 T cell receptor beta chains listed next were all sequenced from one sample in a study of read filtering for tumor transcriptome and immune sequencing. The library was built from around 0.4 ug RNA with molecular barcoded adaptors for alpha/delta and beta/gamma chains. TCRdb analysed the reads with MiXCR anew, one entry per CDR3 protein. The sample has under 50,000 distinct CDR3 sequences, roughly 13% seen once; the top ten hold 25% to 35%. Material for sequencing was a population of CD138-negative cells sorted from bone marrow. The receptors originated from a donor aged 40 or older with multiple myeloma.

At least ten counts were recorded for this clonotype. The chain uses TRBV28 and TRBJ2-3, with 10 bases lining up with TRBD2. Germline lookup yields CDR1 MDHEN and CDR2 SYDVKM. Trimming cost V 5 bases and J 3 bases; bases outside gene matches: 8. The CDR3 spans 16 residues. The CDR3, as DNA: TGTGCCAGCAGTGTATCCGGGACTAGCGCGACAGATACGCAGTATTTT. It is translated as CASSVSGTSATDTQYF. The full variable domain, its missing parts supplied by reference TRBV28 and TRBJ2-3, is DVKVTQSSRYLVKRTGEKVFLECVQDMDHENMFWYRQDPGLGLRLIYFSYDVKMKEKGDIPEGYSVSREKKERFSLILESASTNQTSMYLCASSVSGTSATDTQYFGPGTRLTVL.

This clonotype was observed many times. J is TRBJ2-7 and V is TRBV4-1; unclear D gene. The ends were cut back, 0 bases at V and 0 bases at J, with 12 bases in the middle. CDR1 and CDR2 (germline): MGHRA, YSYEKL. CDR3 length: 16 residues. CDR3 DNA: TGCGCCAGCAGCCAAGATTGGGCCGCAGCCTCCTACGAGCAGTACTTC. It yields the protein CASSQDWAAASYEQYF.

This clonotype has at least ten counts. The V and J genes are TRBV2 and TRBJ2-2, with no clear D. Trimming removed 7 bases from V and 4 bases from J, with 16 bases in between. There are 15 residues in the CDR3. Germline V gene sequence: CDR1 SNHLY, CDR2 FYNNEI. The CDR3 here is CASKDGGRATGELFF. CDR3 DNA: TGTGCCAGCAAAGACGGCGGACGCGCCACCGGGGAGCTGTTTTTT.